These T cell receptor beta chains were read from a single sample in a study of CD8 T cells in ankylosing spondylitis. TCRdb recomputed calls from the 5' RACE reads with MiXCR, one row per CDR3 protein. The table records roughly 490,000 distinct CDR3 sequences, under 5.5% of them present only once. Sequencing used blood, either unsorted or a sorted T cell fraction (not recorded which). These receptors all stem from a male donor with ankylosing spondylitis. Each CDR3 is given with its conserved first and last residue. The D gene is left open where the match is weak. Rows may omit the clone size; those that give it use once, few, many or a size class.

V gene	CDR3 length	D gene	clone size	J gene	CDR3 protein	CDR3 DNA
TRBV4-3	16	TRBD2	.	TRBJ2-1	CASSQDASGSWNEQFF	TGCGCCAGCAGCCAAGATGCTAGCGGGAGTTGGAATGAGCAGTTCTTC
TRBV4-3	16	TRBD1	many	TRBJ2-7	CASSQETGYSSYEQYF	TGCGCCAGCAGCCAAGAGACAGGGTATAGCTCCTACGAGCAGTACTTC
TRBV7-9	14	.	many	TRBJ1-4	CASSLGGVGEKLFF	TGTGCCAGCAGCTTGGGGGGAGTAGGTGAAAAACTGTTTTTT
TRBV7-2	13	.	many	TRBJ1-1	CASGTGQHTEAFF	TGTGCCAGCGGGACCGGACAGCACACTGAAGCTTTCTTT
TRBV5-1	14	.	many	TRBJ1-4	CASSLGQLNEKLFF	TGCGCCAGCAGCTTGGGACAACTTAATGAAAAACTGTTTTTT
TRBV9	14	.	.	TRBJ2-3	CASSPTDNPDTQYF	TGTGCCAGCAGCCCTACAGATAACCCAGATACGCAGTATTTT
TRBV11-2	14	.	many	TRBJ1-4	CASSLFTTNEKLFF	TGTGCCAGCAGCTTATTTACAACTAATGAAAAACTGTTTTTT
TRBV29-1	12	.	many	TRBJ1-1	CSVSGQSRSAFF	TGCAGCGTTTCCGGACAGTCGAGGTCAGCTTTCTTT
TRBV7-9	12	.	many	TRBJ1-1	CASKITNTEAFF	TGTGCCAGCAAGATAACGAACACTGAAGCTTTCTTT
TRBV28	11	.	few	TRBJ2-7	CATTTPGEQYF	TGTGCCACCACCACTCCGGGTGAGCAGTACTTC
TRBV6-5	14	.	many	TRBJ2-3	CASSYPQITDTQYF	TGTGCCAGCAGTTACCCCCAGATAACAGATACGCAGTATTTT
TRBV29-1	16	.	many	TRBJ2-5	CSVEDLRRNDQETQYF	TGCAGCGTTGAAGACCTCAGACGGAACGACCAAGAGACCCAGTACTTC
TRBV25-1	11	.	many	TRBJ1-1	CASSEYTGAFF	TGTGCCAGCAGTGAATATACAGGGGCTTTCTTT
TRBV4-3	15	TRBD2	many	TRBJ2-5	CASSQISGYQETQYF	TGCGCCAGCAGCCAAATTAGCGGGTATCAAGAGACCCAGTACTTC
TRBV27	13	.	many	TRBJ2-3	CASKNPVADTQYF	TGTGCCAGCAAAAACCCTGTGGCAGATACGCAGTATTTT
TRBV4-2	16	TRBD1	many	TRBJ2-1	CASSQELQGAYNEQFF	TGTGCCAGCAGCCAAGAACTACAGGGGGCCTACAATGAGCAGTTCTTC
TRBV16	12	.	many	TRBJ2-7	CASSQSPLEQYF	TGTGCCAGCAGCCAATCGCCCCTCGAGCAGTACTTC
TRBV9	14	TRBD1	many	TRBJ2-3	CASSETGVENTQYF	TGTGCCAGCAGCGAGACAGGGGTGGAAAATACGCAGTATTTT
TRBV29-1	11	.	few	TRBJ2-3	CSVARRNTQYF	TGCAGCGTTGCGCGGAGGAATACGCAGTATTTT
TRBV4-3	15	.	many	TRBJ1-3	CASSQTGYSGNTIYF	TGCGCCAGCAGCCAAACAGGATACTCTGGAAACACCATATATTTT
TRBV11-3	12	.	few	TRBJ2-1	CASSTGSNEQFF	TGTGCCAGCAGCACCGGGAGCAATGAGCAGTTCTTC
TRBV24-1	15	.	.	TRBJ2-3	CATSDTKPRTDTQYF	TGTGCCACCAGTGATACCAAGCCCCGCACAGATACGCAGTATTTT
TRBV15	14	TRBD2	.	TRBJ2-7	CATKLTSGPYEQYF	TGTGCCACCAAGTTGACTAGCGGGCCCTACGAGCAGTACTTC
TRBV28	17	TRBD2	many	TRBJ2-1	CASSFYQTSGRGAEQFF	TGTGCCAGCAGTTTTTATCAAACTAGCGGGAGGGGGGCTGAGCAGTTCTTC
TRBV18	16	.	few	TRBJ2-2	CASSPNRFANTGELFF	TGTGCCAGCTCACCAAACCGTTTCGCGAACACCGGGGAGCTGTTTTTT
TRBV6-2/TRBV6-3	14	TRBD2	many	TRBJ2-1	CASSLTSGGRQGIF	TGTGCCAGCAGCCTAACTAGCGGGGGGCGCCAGGGGATCTTC
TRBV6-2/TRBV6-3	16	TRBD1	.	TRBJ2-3	CASRPIGQAEADTQYF	TGTGCCAGCAGGCCCATAGGACAGGCAGAAGCAGATACGCAGTATTTT
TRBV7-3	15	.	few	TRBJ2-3	CASSLFETSTDTQYF	TGTGCCAGCAGCTTATTCGAGACTAGCACAGATACGCAGTATTTT
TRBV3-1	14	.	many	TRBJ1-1	CASSRRTEGTSAFF	TGTGCCAGCAGCCGACGGACGGAGGGGACTTCGGCTTTCTTT
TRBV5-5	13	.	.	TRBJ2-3	CASSTRLTDTQYF	TGTGCCAGCAGCACAAGACTCACAGATACGCAGTATTTT
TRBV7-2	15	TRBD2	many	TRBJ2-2	CASSLVLGGTGELFF	TGTGCCAGCAGCCTAGTGTTGGGGGGGACCGGGGAGCTGTTTTTT
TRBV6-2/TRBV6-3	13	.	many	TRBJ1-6	CASSPRGNSPLHF	TGTGCCAGCAGCCCCCGAGGGAATTCACCCCTCCACTTT
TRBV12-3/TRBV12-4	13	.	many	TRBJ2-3	CASSDRGLDTQYF	TGTGCCAGCAGCGACCGGGGGCTAGATACGCAGTATTTT
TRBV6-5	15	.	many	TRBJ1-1	CASSYSQGLGTEAFF	TGTGCCAGCAGTTACTCTCAAGGTCTCGGCACTGAAGCTTTCTTT
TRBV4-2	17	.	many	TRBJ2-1	CASSQRVAQSSYNEQFF	TGTGCCAGCAGCCAACGGGTAGCGCAGAGCTCCTACAATGAGCAGTTCTTC
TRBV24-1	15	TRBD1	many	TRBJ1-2	CATSDDGTGGVGYTF	TGTGCCACCAGTGATGACGGGACAGGCGGGGTTGGCTACACCTTC
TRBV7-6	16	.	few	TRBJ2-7	CASSPTPRAGSEEQYF	TGTGCCAGCAGTCCTACACCCAGGGCTGGTTCGGAAGAGCAGTACTTC
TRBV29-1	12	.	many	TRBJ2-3	CSALSRLDTQYF	TGCAGCGCCTTAAGCCGTCTAGATACGCAGTATTTT
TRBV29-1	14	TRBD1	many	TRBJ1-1	CSVTRTGMNTEAFF	TGCAGCGTGACAAGGACAGGGATGAACACTGAAGCTTTCTTT
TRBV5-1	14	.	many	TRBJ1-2	CASSQDILNYGYTF	TGCGCCAGCAGCCAAGACATACTTAACTATGGCTACACCTTC
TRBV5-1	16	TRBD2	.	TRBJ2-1	CASSNSGTSGYHEQFF	TGCGCCAGCAGCAATTCCGGGACTAGTGGGTACCATGAGCAGTTCTTC
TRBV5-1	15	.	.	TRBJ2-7	CASSSDPGDPYEQYF	TGCGCCAGCAGCTCCGATCCAGGGGATCCCTACGAGCAGTACTTC
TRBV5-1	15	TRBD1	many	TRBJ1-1	CASSGGQGVNTEAFF	TGCGCCAGCAGCGGGGGACAGGGGGTGAACACTGAAGCTTTCTTT
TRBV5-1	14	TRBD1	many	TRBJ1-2	CASSAGQGAGGYTF	TGCGCCAGCAGCGCGGGACAGGGGGCCGGTGGCTACACCTTC
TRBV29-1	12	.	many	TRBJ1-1	CSVDTGRAEAFF	TGCAGCGTCGACACAGGGAGGGCTGAAGCTTTCTTT
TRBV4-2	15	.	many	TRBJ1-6	CASSQAGLYNSPLHF	TGTGCCAGCAGCCAAGCAGGTCTCTATAATTCACCCCTCCACTTT
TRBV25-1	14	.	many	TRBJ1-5	CASSESWGVGPQHF	TGTGCCAGCAGTGAGTCGTGGGGTGTGGGGCCCCAGCATTTT
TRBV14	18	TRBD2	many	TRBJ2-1	CASSPLGLAGLVWDEQFF	TGTGCCAGCAGCCCCCTGGGACTAGCGGGGTTGGTTTGGGATGAGCAGTTCTTC
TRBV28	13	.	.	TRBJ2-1	CASRGVFYNEQFF	TGTGCCAGCAGGGGGGTTTTCTACAATGAGCAGTTCTTC
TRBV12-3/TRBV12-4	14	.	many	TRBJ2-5	CASSRREEKETQYF	TGTGCCAGCAGCCGCAGGGAAGAGAAAGAGACCCAGTACTTC
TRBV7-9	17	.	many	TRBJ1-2	CASSQTGADHVNYGYTF	TGTGCCAGCAGCCAAACAGGCGCAGACCACGTCAACTATGGCTACACCTTC
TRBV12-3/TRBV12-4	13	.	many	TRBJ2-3	CASSPGLRVTQYF	TGTGCCAGCAGTCCGGGACTCCGAGTGACGCAGTATTTT
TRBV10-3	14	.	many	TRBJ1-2	CAIRAFLRESGYTF	TGTGCCATCAGGGCCTTCCTCAGGGAGTCTGGCTACACCTTC
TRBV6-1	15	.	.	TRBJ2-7	CASRRPTGASYEQYF	TGTGCCAGCAGAAGACCGACAGGAGCTTCCTACGAGCAGTACTTC